This record looks at one T cell receptor (beta chain) sequence and its context. Germline CDR1 reads MNHNS; CDR2 reads SASEGT. The CDR3 sequence is 13 residues long. V was pared by 2 bases and J by 8 bases, with 7 bases between. Libraries were prepared by immunoSEQ multiplex PCR; TCRdb keeps only in-frame clonotypes and omits some of them. The top ten hold approximately 0.88% of the sample, which has about 75,000 clones, roughly nine tenths seen once. This sample is drawn from a study of T cell changes during pregnancy in multiple sclerosis. The source of this sequence is a female donor in good health, enrolled as a control in a pregnancy study. The V and J genes are TRBV6-1 and TRBJ1-6; D is ambiguous. Sample: peripheral blood, taken in the first trimester of pregnancy. CDR3 DNA: TGTGCCAGCAGTGAAATAACGGATTCACCCCTCCACTTT. It codes for CASSEITDSPLHF.